This TCR beta chain is from a study of T cells in tumors after PD-1 blockade. Across the study: Mean per blood sample: 113,528 templates (roughly 22,000-270,000), some 40,000 unique clonotypes.

V lost 6 bases and J lost 3; bases outside the gene matches: 1. Germline V CDR1 and CDR2: MNHEY, SVGAGI. This CDR3 comprises 13 residues. TCRdb's copy holds only in-frame clones and misses some; the assay was immunoSEQ multiplex PCR. Seen here are fewer than 40,000 clones, about three quarters observed once, and the top ten hold around 43%. The specimen was PBMCs, collected after anti-PD-1 treatment. This TCR was sampled from a human donor with basal cell carcinoma. The chain recombines TRBV6-5 with TRBJ2-2; 7 bases are shared with TRBD1. The CDR3 DNA sequence: TGTGCCAGCAGACAGGGGTACACCGGGGAGCTGTTTTTT. It yields the protein CASRQGYTGELFF.